Listed below are T cell receptor beta chains from one sample, sequenced in a study of T cell responses to AZD1222 COVID-19 vaccine. Profiling relied on immunoSEQ multiplex PCR, and the TCRdb table lists in-frame clones only, not all of them. The sample lists about 79,000 clones, more than 75% seen once, with approximately 22% in the top ten. The input for sequencing was peripheral blood, taken on day 0 of AZD1222 vaccination. These receptors all come from an adult in good health. CDR3s include the opening cysteine and the closing phenylalanine or tryptophan. D genes are given only for firm matches. For some rows the clone size is stated as once, few or many, or as a class when expanded; others skip it.

D gene	V gene	clone size	J gene	CDR3 protein	CDR3 DNA
-	TRBV6-5	-	TRBJ2-2	CASSSERATGELFF	TGTGCCAGCAGTTCCGAGCGGGCCACCGGGGAGCTGTTTTTT
TRBD1	TRBV6-4	-	TRBJ2-3	CASSDSVGGVDTQYF	TGTGCCAGCAGTGACTCGGTAGGGGGCGTAGATACGCAGTATTTT
-	TRBV12-2	-	TRBJ2-7	CASREGEQYF	TGTGCAAGTCGTGAGGGGGAGCAGTACTTC
-	TRBV27	-	TRBJ1-5	CASSSGGGNQPQHF	TGTGCCAGCAGTTCCGGGGGGGGGAATCAGCCCCAGCATTTT
-	TRBV6-5	-	TRBJ1-5	CASSPRGKGNQPQHF	TGTGCCAGCAGTCCCAGGGGAAAGGGCAATCAGCCCCAGCATTTT
-	TRBV4-2	-	TRBJ1-1	CASSQVSQLVTEAFF	TGTGCCAGCAGCCAAGTCTCCCAGTTAGTCACTGAAGCTTTCTTT
-	TRBV5-1	-	TRBJ2-2	CASSLQGSAGELFF	TGCGCCAGCAGCTTGCAGGGGTCGGCCGGGGAGCTGTTTTTT
-	TRBV10-3	-	TRBJ2-5	CAISATGSLETQYF	TGTGCCATCAGTGCAACTGGGTCGTTGGAGACCCAGTACTTC
-	TRBV6-6	-	TRBJ2-1	CASSSRVDNEQFF	TGTGCCAGCAGTTCCCGAGTAGACAATGAGCAGTTCTTC
TRBD1	TRBV2	-	TRBJ1-5	CASSEGTGGEYSNQPQHF	TGTGCCAGCAGTGAAGGGACAGGGGGGGAATATAGCAATCAGCCCCAGCATTTT
-	TRBV6-6	-	TRBJ1-2	CASTEQTTNYGYTF	TGTGCCAGCACGGAACAGACCACTAACTATGGCTACACCTTC
-	TRBV18	once	TRBJ1-2	CASSRRDFNYGYTF	TGTGCCAGCTCACGACGGGACTTTAACTATGGCTACACCTTC
-	TRBV24-1	once	TRBJ2-1	CATSDQYNEQFF	TGTGCCACCAGTGACCAGTACAATGAGCAGTTCTTC
-	TRBV6-5	-	TRBJ2-3	CASGDKSTDTQYF	TGTGCCAGCGGCGACAAGAGCACAGATACGCAGTATTTT
-	TRBV7-6	-	TRBJ2-7	CASSPGTQSSYEQYF	TGTGCCAGCAGCCCCGGGACCCAGAGCTCCTACGAGCAGTACTTC
-	TRBV5-6	-	TRBJ1-5	CASSLGNQPQHF	TGTGCCAGCAGCTTGGGTAATCAGCCCCAGCATTTT
-	TRBV25-1	-	TRBJ1-1	CASSAHRDSAEAFF	TGTGCCAGCAGTGCACACAGGGATTCCGCTGAAGCTTTCTTT
TRBD1	TRBV5-1	-	TRBJ1-6	CASSPMGQDNSPLHF	TGCGCCAGCAGTCCCATGGGACAGGATAATTCACCCCTCCACTTT
-	TRBV3-1/TRBV3-2	-	TRBJ2-7	CASSHLSGTSYEQYF	TGTGCCAGCAGCCACCTCTCCGGGACGAGCTACGAGCAGTACTTC
-	TRBV28	-	TRBJ2-7	CASSNLGNSYEQYF	TGTGCCAGCAGTAACCTAGGGAACTCCTACGAGCAGTACTTC
-	TRBV6-5	-	TRBJ2-1	CASSYTHSSYNEQFF	TGTGCCAGCAGTTACACCCACAGCTCCTACAATGAGCAGTTCTTC
TRBD2	TRBV3-1/TRBV3-2	-	TRBJ2-7	CASSQGAGGYEQYF	TGTGCCAGCAGCCAAGGAGCGGGGGGCTACGAGCAGTACTTC
TRBD2	TRBV7-2	-	TRBJ2-1	CASSSSGTSGRANEFF	TGTGCCAGCAGCTCATCCGGGACTAGCGGGAGAGCAAACGAGTTCTTC
-	TRBV5-5	-	TRBJ2-5	CASSWGRQGQETQYF	TGTGCCAGCAGCTGGGGGCGGCAGGGTCAAGAGACCCAGTACTTC
-	TRBV4-1	-	TRBJ2-1	CASSQRVSRNNEQFF	TGCGCCAGCAGCCAACGGGTCAGCCGAAACAATGAGCAGTTCTTC
-	TRBV11-2	-	TRBJ1-5	CASSFGENQPQHF	TGTGCCAGCAGCTTCGGGGAAAATCAGCCCCAGCATTTT
-	TRBV5-6	-	TRBJ2-2	CASSPGEGATGELFF	TGTGCCAGCAGCCCTGGCGAAGGCGCCACCGGGGAGCTGTTTTTT
TRBD2	TRBV4-1	-	TRBJ2-3	CASSPGGLAGLMEDTQYF	TGCGCCAGCAGCCCAGGGGGACTAGCGGGGTTGATGGAAGATACGCAGTATTTT
TRBD1	TRBV19	-	TRBJ1-5	CASSMGQGSNQPQHF	TGTGCCAGTAGTATGGGACAGGGTAGCAATCAGCCCCAGCATTTT
TRBD1	TRBV27	-	TRBJ2-3	CASSPLTFDRGDTDTQYF	TGTGCCAGCAGTCCCCTAACCTTCGACAGGGGCGACACAGATACGCAGTATTTT
-	TRBV2	-	TRBJ2-2	CASSSDMTGELFF	TGTGCCAGCAGTTCGGATATGACCGGGGAGCTGTTTTTT
-	TRBV9	-	TRBJ1-1	CASSPRQSKTEAFF	TGTGCCAGCAGCCCTAGACAGAGCAAGACTGAAGCTTTCTTT
-	TRBV19	-	TRBJ1-1	CASRQKNTEAFF	TGTGCCAGTAGACAGAAGAACACTGAAGCTTTCTTT
TRBD1	TRBV3-1/TRBV3-2	-	TRBJ1-2	CASSQAQWDSPYGYTF	TGTGCCAGCAGCCAAGCCCAGTGGGACAGCCCCTATGGCTACACCTTC
TRBD2	TRBV29-1	-	TRBJ2-1	CSVHLTSGGLYNEQFF	TGCAGCGTTCATTTGACTAGCGGGGGACTGTACAATGAGCAGTTCTTC
TRBD1	TRBV19	-	TRBJ1-5	CASSRAGGYSNQPQHF	TGTGCCAGTAGTCGGGCAGGGGGCTATAGCAATCAGCCCCAGCATTTT
-	TRBV2	-	TRBJ2-6	CASGGLRTGANVLTF	TGTGCCAGTGGGGGACTTCGAACTGGGGCCAACGTCCTGACTTTC
TRBD2	TRBV5-4	-	TRBJ2-1	CASSLAPSGSANEQFF	TGTGCCAGCAGCTTGGCTCCCAGCGGGAGTGCCAATGAGCAGTTCTTC
TRBD1	TRBV7-8	-	TRBJ1-5	CASSLGQPNQPQHF	TGTGCCAGCAGCTTGGGACAGCCCAATCAGCCCCAGCATTTT
-	TRBV2	few	TRBJ1-1	CASSLQVNTEAFF	TGTGCCAGCAGTCTTCAGGTCAACACTGAAGCTTTCTTT
TRBD2	TRBV7-2	-	TRBJ2-7	CASSLGREGEQYF	TGTGCCAGCAGCTTAGGCCGGGAGGGTGAGCAGTACTTC
TRBD2	TRBV10-1	-	TRBJ2-1	CASSEGIAGYNEQFF	TGCGCCAGCAGTGAGGGGATAGCGGGATACAATGAGCAGTTCTTC
-	TRBV27	-	TRBJ1-1	CASSLDMDDEAFF	TGTGCCAGCAGTTTGGACATGGACGATGAAGCTTTCTTT
TRBD1	TRBV7-8	few	TRBJ1-4	CASSRTGPNEKLFF	TGTGCCAGCAGCCGGACAGGGCCTAATGAAAAACTGTTTTTT
-	TRBV15	-	TRBJ2-7	CATSPRERTYEQYF	TGTGCCACCAGCCCAAGGGAGCGCACCTACGAGCAGTACTTC
-	TRBV3-1/TRBV3-2	-	TRBJ2-1	CASSPQGRSDLFF	TGTGCCAGCAGCCCCCAAGGGCGGTCAGATTTGTTCTTC
-	TRBV30	-	TRBJ1-5	CAWRDRGVNQPQHF	TGTGCCTGGAGGGATCGGGGGGTCAATCAGCCCCAGCATTTT
-	TRBV10-3	-	TRBJ2-7	CAISASSSSYEQYF	TGTGCCATCAGTGCTAGCTCGAGCTCCTACGAGCAGTACTTC
TRBD2	TRBV7-9	few	TRBJ2-3	CASSVAGVREDTQYF	TGTGCCAGCAGTGTAGCGGGAGTGCGGGAAGATACGCAGTATTTT
TRBD2	TRBV5-8	-	TRBJ2-4	CASSLIYSGATAKNIQYF	TGTGCCAGCAGCTTGATTTACAGCGGGGCGACAGCCAAAAACATTCAGTACTTC
TRBD2	TRBV9	-	TRBJ2-3	CASSAGLVSTDTQYF	TGTGCCAGCAGCGCTGGACTAGTAAGTACAGATACGCAGTATTTT
-	TRBV5-4	-	TRBJ2-7	CASHRTLDEQYF	TGTGCCAGTCACAGGACCCTGGACGAGCAGTACTTC
-	TRBV19	-	TRBJ2-3	CASNQGGDPTDTQYF	TGTGCCAGTAACCAGGGAGGAGACCCCACAGATACGCAGTATTTT
-	TRBV12-3/TRBV12-4	-	TRBJ2-3	CASSLARSGTQYF	TGTGCCAGCAGTTTGGCGAGGAGCGGTACGCAGTATTTT
-	TRBV7-6	-	TRBJ1-3	CASSLISNTGAAGNTIYF	TGTGCCAGCAGCTTAATAAGTAATACGGGGGCTGCTGGAAACACCATATATTTT
-	TRBV25-1	-	TRBJ1-4	CASSDGTEKLFF	TGTGCCAGCAGTGATGGGACGGAAAAACTGTTTTTT
-	TRBV10-3	-	TRBJ2-1	CAISELASGRSYNEQFF	TGTGCCATCAGTGAGCTAGCTTCGGGACGATCCTACAATGAGCAGTTCTTC
-	TRBV2	once	TRBJ1-5	CASTAEGYSNQPQHF	TGTGCCAGCACCGCCGAAGGGTATAGCAATCAGCCCCAGCATTTT